The clone carrying this T cell receptor (beta chain) showed up just once. The entry originates in a study of blood T cell repertoires in COVID-19. With 4 bases clipped from V and 7 bases from J, the junction kept 9 bases outside the gene matches. The germline CDR1 and CDR2 sequences are SQVTM and ANQGSEA. The CDR3 runs to 13 residues. The protocol was immunoSEQ multiplex PCR, while the TCRdb copy is restricted to in-frame clones and leaves out a portion. The sample lists more than 300,000 clones; almost 90% were seen once. Sequencing was done on a sample of peripheral blood. V gene TRBV29-1 combines with J gene TRBJ1-1, with 7 bases aligning to TRBD1. The receptor was derived from an older woman with COVID-19, enrolled during active disease. The CDR3 region is CSVGPTGTYEAFF. The CDR3 coding sequence is TGCAGCGTTGGGCCGACAGGGACTTATGAAGCTTTCTTT.